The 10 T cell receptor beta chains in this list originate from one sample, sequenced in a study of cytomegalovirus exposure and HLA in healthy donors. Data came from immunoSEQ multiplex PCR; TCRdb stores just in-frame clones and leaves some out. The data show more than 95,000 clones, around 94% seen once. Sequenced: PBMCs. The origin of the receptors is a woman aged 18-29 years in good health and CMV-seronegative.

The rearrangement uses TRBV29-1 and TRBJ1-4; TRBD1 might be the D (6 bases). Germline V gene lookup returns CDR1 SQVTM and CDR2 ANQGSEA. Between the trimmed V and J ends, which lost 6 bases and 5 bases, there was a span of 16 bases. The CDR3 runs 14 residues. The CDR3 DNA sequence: TGCAGCGTGATGGGGGCGGCAAGGAATGAAAAACTGTTTTTT. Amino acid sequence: CSVMGAARNEKLFF. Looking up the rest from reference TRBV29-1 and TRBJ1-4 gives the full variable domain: SAVISQKPSRDICQRGTSLTIQCQVDSQVTMMFWYRQQPGQSLTLIATANQGSEATYESGFVIDKFPISRPNLTFSTLTVSNMSPEDSSIYLCSVMGAARNEKLFFGSGTQLSVL.

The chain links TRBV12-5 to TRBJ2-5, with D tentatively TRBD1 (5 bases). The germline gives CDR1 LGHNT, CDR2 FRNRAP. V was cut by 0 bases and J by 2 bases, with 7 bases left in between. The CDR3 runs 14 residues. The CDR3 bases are TGTGCTAGTGGTTTGGTGCCAGGGCAAGAGACCCAGTACTTC. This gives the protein CASGLVPGQETQYF.

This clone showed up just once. This chain's CDR3 is CATSRDYSYEQYF. The DNA of the CDR3 is TGTGCCACCAGCAGGGACTACTCCTACGAGCAGTACTTC. This rearrangement joins TRBV15 to TRBJ2-7; TRBD2 is a possible D gene (6 bases). Trimming shortened V by 3 bases and J by 0 bases, and 6 bases separated the two germline ends. The CDR3 is made up of 13 amino acids. Germline V gene data show CDR1 as LNHNV and CDR2 as YYDKDF (reference sequence).

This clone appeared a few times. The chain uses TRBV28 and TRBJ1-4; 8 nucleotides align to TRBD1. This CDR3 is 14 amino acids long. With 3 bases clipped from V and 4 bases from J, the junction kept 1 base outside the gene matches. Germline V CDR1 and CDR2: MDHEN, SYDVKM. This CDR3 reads CASSFDRGNEKLFF. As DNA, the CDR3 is TGTGCCAGCAGTTTCGACAGGGGTAATGAAAAACTGTTTTTT.

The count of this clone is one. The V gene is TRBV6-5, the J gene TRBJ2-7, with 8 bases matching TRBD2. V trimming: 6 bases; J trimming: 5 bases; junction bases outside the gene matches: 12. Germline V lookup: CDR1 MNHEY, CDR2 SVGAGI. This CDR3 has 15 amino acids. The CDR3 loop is CASRVSAGGKDEQYF. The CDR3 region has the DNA TGTGCCAGCAGAGTTTCGGCGGGGGGTAAGGACGAGCAGTACTTC.

CDR3 residues: CASITGWEETQYF. For the CDR3, the DNA is TGTGCCAGCATCACAGGTTGGGAAGAGACCCAGTACTTC. The chain joins TRBV2 to TRBJ2-5; a possible D gene is TRBD1 (5 bases). V shed 7 bases and J shed 3 bases, with 12 bases lying between them. Germline values: CDR1 SNHLY, CDR2 FYNNEI. The CDR3 length is 13 residues.

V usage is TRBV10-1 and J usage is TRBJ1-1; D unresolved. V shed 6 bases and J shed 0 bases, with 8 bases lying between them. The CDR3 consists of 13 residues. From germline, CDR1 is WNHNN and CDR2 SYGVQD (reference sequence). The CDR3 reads CASSAAMNTEAFF. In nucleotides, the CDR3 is TGCGCCAGCAGCGCAGCGATGAACACTGAAGCTTTCTTT.

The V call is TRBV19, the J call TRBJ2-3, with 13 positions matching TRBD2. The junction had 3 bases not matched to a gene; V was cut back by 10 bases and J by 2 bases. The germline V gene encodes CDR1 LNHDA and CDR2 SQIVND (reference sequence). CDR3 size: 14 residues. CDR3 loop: CATGTSGVTDTQYF. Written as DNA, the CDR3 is TGTGCCACCGGGACTAGCGGGGTCACAGATACGCAGTATTTT.

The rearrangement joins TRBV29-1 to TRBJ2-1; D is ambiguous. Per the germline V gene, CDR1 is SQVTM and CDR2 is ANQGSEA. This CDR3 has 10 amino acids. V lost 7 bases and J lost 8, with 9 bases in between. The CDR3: CSGGSYEQFF. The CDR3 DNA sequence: TGCAGCGGTGGTAGCTATGAGCAGTTCTTC.

DNA for the CDR3: TGTGCCTGGGGGCAGGGTTACACTGAAGCTTTCTTT. Translation gives CAWGQGYTEAFF. V is TRBV30 and J is TRBJ1-1; weak D call: TRBD1 (5 bases). CDR1 is GTSNPN and CDR2 is SVGIG in the germline V gene (reference sequence). This CDR3 region has 12 residues. V was pared by 5 bases and J by 3 bases, with 10 bases between.